Presented here are 14 T cell receptor beta chains from one specimen sequenced in a study of CD8 T cells in ankylosing spondylitis. MiXCR was run by TCRdb on the 5' RACE reads, yielding one entry per CDR3 protein. The table includes some 200,000 distinct CDR3 sequences, roughly 13% detected once. The sample taken for sequencing was blood, either unsorted or a sorted T cell fraction (not recorded which). The receptors originated from a male donor with ankylosing spondylitis or in good health (not recorded which).

This clonotype appeared a few times. Written as DNA, the CDR3 is TGTGCCAGCAGTTTATCTCGCACAGAGAACACTGAAGCTTTCTTT. It translates to CASSLSRTENTEAFF. This chain joins TRBV27 and TRBJ1-1; D gene ambiguous. Germline lookup yields CDR1 MNHEY and CDR2 SMNVEV (reference sequence). The germline V and J ends were trimmed by 0 bases and 1 base, with 9 bases remaining between them. This CDR3 has 15 residues.

In this sample, this clonotype turned up many times. The V gene is TRBV7-6, the J gene TRBJ2-7; D is unresolved. CDR3 length equals 17 residues. The germline V and J ends were trimmed by 5 bases and 0 bases, with 20 bases remaining between them. Germline loops: CDR1 SGHVS, CDR2 FNYEAQ. The CDR3 nucleotides are TGTGCCAGCAGCCACCCCGCCGAACACAGTAGCTCCTACGAGCAGTACTTC. Translating gives CASSHPAEHSSSYEQYF.

This clonotype was observed at least ten times. CDR3 DNA: TGTGCCAGCCACTCCTCGGGACAGCCCTACGAGCAGTACTTC. Encoded protein: CASHSSGQPYEQYF. The J gene is TRBJ2-7, the V gene TRBV27; TRBD1 aligns across 7 bases. Per the germline V gene, CDR1 is MNHEY and CDR2 is SMNVEV (reference sequence). This CDR3 region has 14 residues. The V segment lost 8 bases and the J segment 2 bases; nucleotides outside the gene matches: 9.

In its sample, this clonotype was seen a few times. This chain connects TRBV12-3 or TRBV12-4 to TRBJ1-5, with TRBD1 as a possible D gene (5 bases). The CDR3 extends over 14 amino acids. Trimming removed 6 bases from V and 0 bases from J, with 9 bases in between. CDR3 sequence reads: CASRSGASNQPQHF. CDR3 sequence (DNA): TGTGCCAGCAGGTCCGGGGCTAGCAATCAGCCCCAGCATTTT.

V gene TRBV27 combines with J gene TRBJ2-1; D might be TRBD2 (7 bases). Germline V lookup: CDR1 MNHEY, CDR2 SMNVEV (reference sequence). V lost 6 bases to trimming and J lost 4 bases, with 16 bases between them. This CDR3 comprises 15 residues. The CDR3 is CASSPWGGAYNEQFF. DNA for the CDR3: TGTGCCAGCAGCCCGTGGGGGGGCGCATACAATGAGCAGTTCTTC.

This clonotype was observed a single time. This rearrangement joins TRBV3-1 to TRBJ2-1; maybe TRBD2 (6 bases). Deletions cut 3 bases from V and 7 bases from J, with 10 bases between. The CDR3 is 13 amino acids. Germline V gene lookup returns CDR1 LGHDT and CDR2 YNNKEL (reference sequence). The CDR3 DNA follows: TGTGCCAGCAGCCACGGACTACCAAATGAGCAGTTCTTC. Protein product: CASSHGLPNEQFF.

The table lists this clonotype with many counts. This sequence joins TRBV4-1 and TRBJ1-2; D perhaps matches TRBD1 (6 bases). Per the germline V gene, CDR1 is MGHRA and CDR2 is YSYEKL. The germline V and J ends were trimmed by 1 base and 4 bases, with 19 bases remaining between them. The CDR3 loop spans 17 amino acids. CDR3 residues: CASSQGLRGKWVYGYTF. The CDR3 DNA sequence: TGCGCCAGCAGCCAAGGACTAAGGGGGAAATGGGTCTATGGCTACACCTTC.

In the case of this clonotype: A read error may be the cause here, since a much bigger clone is one base away. The gene calls are TRBV27 and TRBJ2-3; TRBD2 might be the D (6 bases). Germline V lookup: CDR1 MNHEY, CDR2 SMNVEV (reference sequence). This CDR3 has 14 residues. The CDR3 reads CASSLMGEADTQNF. The CDR3 nucleotides are TGTGCCAGCAGTTTGATGGGGGAGGCAGATACGCAGAATTTT.

In DNA form, the CDR3 reads TGTGCCAGCAGCCAAGTAGGAGACCACGAGGAAAACGGGGAGCTGTTTTTT. It yields the protein CASSQVGDHEENGELFF. The V call is TRBV4-2, the J call TRBJ2-2; D is uncertain. Trimming stripped 1 base from V and 7 bases from J, with 19 bases between. Germline V gives CDR1 LGHNA, CDR2 YNFKEQ. The CDR3 totals 17 residues.

This clonotype turned up a few times. The chain is built from TRBV4-1 and TRBJ2-2; either TRBD1 or TRBD2 may supply D (5 bases each). Germline V gene data show CDR1 as MGHRA and CDR2 as YSYEKL. V lost 0 bases to trimming and J lost 2 bases, with 13 bases between them. This CDR3 spans 17 amino acids. CDR3 region: CASSQEFRDLNTGELFF. The CDR3 DNA follows: TGCGCCAGCAGCCAAGAATTCCGGGACCTTAACACCGGGGAGCTGTTTTTT.

This clonotype was detected only a few times. This chain uses TRBV11-3 with TRBJ1-1; D is uncertain. In germline, CDR1 is SGHNT, CDR2 YENEEA. V lost 2 bases and J 8 bases, leaving 15 bases between the germline ends. The CDR3 loop spans 14 amino acids. The CDR3 bases are TGTGCCAGCAGCTTAACCGGACCCTCCGGAGAAGCTTTCTTT. It codes for CASSLTGPSGEAFF. The full variable domain, in which reference TRBV11-3 and TRBJ1-1 provide the parts outside the CDR3, is EAGVVQSPRYKIIEKKQPVAFWCNPISGHNTLYWYLQNLGQGPELLIRYENEEAVDDSQLPKDRFSAERLKGVDSTLKIQPAELGDSAVYLCASSLTGPSGEAFFGQGTRLTVV.

This clonotype was counted only a few times. The chain employs TRBV4-1 and TRBJ2-2; D is perhaps TRBD2 (7 bases). V shed 1 base and J shed 4 bases, with 16 bases lying between them. The CDR3 totals 17 residues. Germline CDR1 reads MGHRA; CDR2 reads YSYEKL. The CDR3 nucleotides read TGCGCCAGCAGCCAAGGGGGGGCGGGAGAGGGCACCGGGGAGCTGTTTTTT. Residues: CASSQGGAGEGTGELFF.

In this sample, this clonotype turned up a few times. This rearrangement joins TRBV6-2 or TRBV6-3 to TRBJ2-7, with D uncertain. The CDR3 covers 16 residues. CDR1 is MNHEY and CDR2 is SVGEGT in the germline V gene. V lost 0 bases and J lost 0, with 12 bases in between. The CDR3, as DNA: TGTGCCAGCAGTTACTCGATCAGGAAAAGCTCCTACGAGCAGTACTTC. This sequence encodes CASSYSIRKSSYEQYF.

This clonotype was seen only a few times. This chain joins TRBV27 and TRBJ2-1; weak D call: TRBD2 (7 bases). Trimming cost V 5 bases and J 12 bases, with 20 bases left between them. The CDR3 has 14 amino acids. Germline V gene data show CDR1 as MNHEY and CDR2 as SMNVEV (reference sequence). As DNA, the CDR3 is TGTGCCAGCAGTCCGGGGACTAAGGGGACATCGCAGTTCTTC. It encodes CASSPGTKGTSQFF.